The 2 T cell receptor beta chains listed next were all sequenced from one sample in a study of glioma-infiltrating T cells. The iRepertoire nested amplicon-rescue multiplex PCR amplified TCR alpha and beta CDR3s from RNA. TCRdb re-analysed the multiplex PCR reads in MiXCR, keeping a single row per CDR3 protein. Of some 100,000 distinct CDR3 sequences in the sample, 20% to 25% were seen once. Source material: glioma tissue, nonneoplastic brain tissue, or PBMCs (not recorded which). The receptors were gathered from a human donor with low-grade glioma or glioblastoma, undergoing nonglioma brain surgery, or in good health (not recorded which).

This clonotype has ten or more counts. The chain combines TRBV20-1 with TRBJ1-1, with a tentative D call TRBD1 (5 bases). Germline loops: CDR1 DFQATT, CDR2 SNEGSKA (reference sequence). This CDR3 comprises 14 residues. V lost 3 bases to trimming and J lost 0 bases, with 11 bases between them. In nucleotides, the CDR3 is TGCAGTGCTAGTCCGGGACGGATGAACACTGAAGCTTTCTTT. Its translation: CSASPGRMNTEAFF.

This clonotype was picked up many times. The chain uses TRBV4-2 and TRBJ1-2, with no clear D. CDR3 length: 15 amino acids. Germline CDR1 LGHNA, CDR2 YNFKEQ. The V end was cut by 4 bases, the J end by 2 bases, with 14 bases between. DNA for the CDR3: TGTGCCAGCAGCCTCACAAGGGTCGAGAACTATGGCTACACCTTC. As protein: CASSLTRVENYGYTF.